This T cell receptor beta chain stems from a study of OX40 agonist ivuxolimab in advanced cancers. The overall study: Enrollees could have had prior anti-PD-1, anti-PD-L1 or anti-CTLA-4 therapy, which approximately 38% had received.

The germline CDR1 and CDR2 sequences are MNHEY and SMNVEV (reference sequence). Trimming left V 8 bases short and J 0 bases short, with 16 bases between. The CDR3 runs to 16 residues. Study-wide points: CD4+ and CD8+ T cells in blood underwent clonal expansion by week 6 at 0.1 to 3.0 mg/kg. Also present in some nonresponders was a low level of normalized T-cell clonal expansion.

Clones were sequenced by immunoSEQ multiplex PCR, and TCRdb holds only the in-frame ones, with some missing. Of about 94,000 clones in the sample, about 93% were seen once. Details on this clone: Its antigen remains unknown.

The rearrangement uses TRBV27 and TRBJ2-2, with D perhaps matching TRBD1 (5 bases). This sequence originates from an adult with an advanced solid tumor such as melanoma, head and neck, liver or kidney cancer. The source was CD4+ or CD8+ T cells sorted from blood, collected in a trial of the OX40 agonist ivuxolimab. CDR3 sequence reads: CASRPRGRANTGELFF. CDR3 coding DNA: TGTGCCAGCCGACCTAGGGGCAGGGCGAACACCGGGGAGCTGTTTTTT.